These T cell receptor beta chains were read from a single sample in a study of human T cells and chemical hapten exposure. In TCRdb, the RACE reads were re-called with MiXCR into one record per CDR3 protein. Of approximately 400,000 distinct CDR3 sequences in the sample, approximately 5.1% are singletons; the top ten hold 2% to 2.5%. The specimen comprised whole blood, sampled in connection with sensitization to the hapten diphenylcyclopropenone (DPC). The receptor source for this set is a woman aged 45-59 years with alopecia areata. Some clones in this sample may be carry-over from other donors' samples. The CDR3 runs from the conserved cysteine through the conserved F or W. The D gene is left open where the match is weak. Expanded clones are given a class, and other clones once, few, many or no size at all.

CDR3aa	CDR3nt	abundance	d_gene	v_gene	j_gene
CATSDLGPDTQYF	TGTGCCACCAGTGATTTGGGGCCAGATACGCAGTATTTT	few	.	TRBV24-1	TRBJ2-3
CASSLITVLGTDTQYF	TGTGCCAGCAGCTTAATAACAGTTCTGGGTACAGATACGCAGTATTTT	few	.	TRBV7-2	TRBJ2-3
CASSLSGAGTEAFF	TGTGCCAGCAGTTTATCCGGGGCAGGGACTGAAGCTTTCTTT	.	.	TRBV12-3/TRBV12-4	TRBJ1-1
CASSLNLPDTQYF	TGTGCCAGCAGCTTGAATTTGCCAGATACGCAGTATTTT	few	.	TRBV5-5	TRBJ2-3
CASSRWGSSYNEQFF	TGTGCCAGCAGCCGCTGGGGGAGCTCCTACAATGAGCAGTTCTTC	many	.	TRBV7-9	TRBJ2-1
CASSLGWSAGEAFF	TGTGCCAGCAGTTTGGGGTGGTCGGCGGGTGAAGCTTTCTTT	many	.	TRBV27	TRBJ1-1
CASSLFPRFQETQYF	TGCGCCAGCAGCTTGTTTCCGCGCTTCCAAGAGACCCAGTACTTC	.	.	TRBV5-1	TRBJ2-5
CSARGRQGWNEQYF	TGCAGTGCTAGAGGAAGACAGGGGTGGAACGAGCAGTACTTC	many	TRBD1	TRBV20-1	TRBJ2-7
CASSLDTRGTEAFF	TGTGCCAGCAGTCTTGACACACGGGGCACTGAAGCTTTCTTT	many	.	TRBV12-3/TRBV12-4	TRBJ1-1
CASSRDSSGNTIYF	TGCGCCAGCAGTCGGGACAGCTCTGGAAACACCATATATTTT	many	TRBD1	TRBV28	TRBJ1-3
CASSLRPSGNTIYF	TGTGCCAGCAGCTTACGCCCTTCTGGAAACACCATATATTTT	few	.	TRBV7-9	TRBJ1-3
CSVEDRGLLETQYF	TGCAGCGTTGAGGACAGGGGGCTACTGGAGACCCAGTACTTC	.	TRBD1	TRBV29-1	TRBJ2-5
CASSLAGTLDSYEQYF	TGTGCCAGCAGTTTGGCCGGGACGTTGGATTCCTACGAGCAGTACTTC	few	.	TRBV27	TRBJ2-7
CATSAPQAGVDYEQFF	TGTGCCACCAGTGCCCCACAAGCGGGAGTTGATTATGAGCAGTTCTTC	many	TRBD2	TRBV24-1	TRBJ2-1
CASSEAGSVYNEQFF	TGTGCCAGCAGTGAAGCTGGGAGTGTCTACAATGAGCAGTTCTTC	many	.	TRBV2	TRBJ2-1
CASSLDMGPWEQYF	TGTGCCAGCAGCTTGGACATGGGCCCCTGGGAGCAGTACTTC	many	.	TRBV5-5	TRBJ2-7
CASSAQPSGTRGTQYF	TGTGCCAGCAGCGCGCAACCTAGCGGGACCCGGGGGACGCAGTATTTT	few	TRBD2	TRBV9	TRBJ2-3